The sequence of this T cell receptor (beta chain) was determined in a study of fetal regulatory T cell absence and autoimmunity. Study in general: IPEX patients had exocrine pancreas autoimmunity without clinical diabetes. Overall study findings and caveats: Some top pancreas TCR clones were over 85-fold enriched versus cord blood. In IPEX syndrome, oligoclonal enrichment was read as supporting prenatal antigen-driven autoimmunity in the pancreas. Pancreas and cord blood did not differ much in TRB family usage.

The CDR3 has 14 residues. Germline V gene data show CDR1 as LNHDA and CDR2 as SQIVND (reference sequence). V dropped 9 bases and J dropped 1; count of bases not matched to a gene: 8. Turning to this clone: Its antigen is unidentified.

Measured with immunoSEQ multiplex PCR; TCRdb has only the in-frame clones, and not every one. This sample has more than 90,000 clones, with 72% found just once. This sequence was found in a male donor with IPEX syndrome. Sequenced sample: pancreas tissue. The rearrangement joins TRBV19 to TRBJ1-1; 7 positions match TRBD1. This chain's CDR3 is CASGDRVGNTEAFF. The CDR3 bases are TGTGCCAGCGGGGACAGAGTAGGGAACACTGAAGCTTTCTTT.